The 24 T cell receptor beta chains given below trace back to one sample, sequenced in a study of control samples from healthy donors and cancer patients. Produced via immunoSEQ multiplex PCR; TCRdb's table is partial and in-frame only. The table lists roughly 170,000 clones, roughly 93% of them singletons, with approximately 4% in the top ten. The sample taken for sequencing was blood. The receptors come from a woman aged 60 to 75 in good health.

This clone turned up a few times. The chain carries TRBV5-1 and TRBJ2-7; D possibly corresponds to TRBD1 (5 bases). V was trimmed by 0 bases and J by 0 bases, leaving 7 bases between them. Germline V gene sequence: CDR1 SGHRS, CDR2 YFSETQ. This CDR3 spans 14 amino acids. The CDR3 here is CASSLVQGSYEQYF. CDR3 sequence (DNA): TGCGCCAGCAGCTTGGTTCAGGGCTCCTACGAGCAGTACTTC.

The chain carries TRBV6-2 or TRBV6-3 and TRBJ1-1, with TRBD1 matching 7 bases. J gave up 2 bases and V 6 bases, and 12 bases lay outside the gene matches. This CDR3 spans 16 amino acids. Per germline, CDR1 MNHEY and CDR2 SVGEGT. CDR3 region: CASSPNWWTGNTEAFF. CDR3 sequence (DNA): TGTGCCAGCAGCCCTAACTGGTGGACAGGAAACACTGAAGCTTTCTTT.

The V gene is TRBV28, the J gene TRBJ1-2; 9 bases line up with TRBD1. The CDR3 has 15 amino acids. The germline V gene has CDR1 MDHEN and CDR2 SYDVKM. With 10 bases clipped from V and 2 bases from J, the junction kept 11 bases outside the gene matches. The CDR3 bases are TGTGCCACAGACACCCTCACAGGGGGCAACTATGGCTACACCTTC. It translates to CATDTLTGGNYGYTF.

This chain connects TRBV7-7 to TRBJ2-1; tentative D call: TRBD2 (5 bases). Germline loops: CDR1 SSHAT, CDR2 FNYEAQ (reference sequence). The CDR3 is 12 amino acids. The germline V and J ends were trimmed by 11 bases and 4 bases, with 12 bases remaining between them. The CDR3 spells CAPEREYNEQFF. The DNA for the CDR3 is TGTGCCCCTGAGAGGGAGTACAATGAGCAGTTCTTC.

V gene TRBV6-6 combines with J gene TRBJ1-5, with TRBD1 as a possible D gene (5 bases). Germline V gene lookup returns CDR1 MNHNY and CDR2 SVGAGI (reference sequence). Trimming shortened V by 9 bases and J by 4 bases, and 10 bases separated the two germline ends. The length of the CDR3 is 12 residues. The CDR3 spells CASQGPNQPQHF. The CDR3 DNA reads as TGTGCCAGTCAGGGCCCTAATCAGCCCCAGCATTTT.

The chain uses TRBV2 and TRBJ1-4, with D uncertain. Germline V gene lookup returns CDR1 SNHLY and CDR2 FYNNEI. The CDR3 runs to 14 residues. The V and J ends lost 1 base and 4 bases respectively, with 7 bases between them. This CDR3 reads CASSEEAVNEKLFF. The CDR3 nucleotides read TGTGCCAGCAGTGAAGAGGCAGTTAATGAAAAACTGTTTTTT.

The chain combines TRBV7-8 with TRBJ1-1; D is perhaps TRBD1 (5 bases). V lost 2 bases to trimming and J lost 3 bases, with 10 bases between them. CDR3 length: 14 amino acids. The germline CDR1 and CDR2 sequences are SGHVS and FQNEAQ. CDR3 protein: CASSLLAGDTEAFF. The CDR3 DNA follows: TGTGCCAGCAGCTTACTCGCGGGGGACACTGAAGCTTTCTTT.

The CDR3 sequence is CASSTPPSYSGGRNEQFF. Written as DNA, the CDR3 is TGTGCCAGTAGTACCCCACCCTCCTATAGCGGGGGGAGGAATGAGCAGTTCTTC. This chain links TRBV19 with TRBJ2-1, with TRBD2 matching over 10 bases. J was trimmed by 7 bases and V by 4 bases; bases with no gene match: 16. CDR1 and CDR2 (germline): LNHDA, SQIVND (reference sequence). This CDR3 has 18 residues.

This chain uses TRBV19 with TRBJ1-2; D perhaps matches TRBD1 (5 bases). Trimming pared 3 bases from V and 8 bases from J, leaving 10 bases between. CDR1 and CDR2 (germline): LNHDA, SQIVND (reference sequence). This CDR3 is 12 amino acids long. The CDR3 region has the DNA TGTGCCAGTAGTATCGGAGGGGCGGGCTACACCTTC. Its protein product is CASSIGGAGYTF.

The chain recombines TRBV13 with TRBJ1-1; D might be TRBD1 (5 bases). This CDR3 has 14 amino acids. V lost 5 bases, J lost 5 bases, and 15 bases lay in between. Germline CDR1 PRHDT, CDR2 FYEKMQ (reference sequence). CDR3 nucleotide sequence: TGTGCCAGCAGCCCGTCGATGGGGGGGACTGAAGCTTTCTTT. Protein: CASSPSMGGTEAFF.

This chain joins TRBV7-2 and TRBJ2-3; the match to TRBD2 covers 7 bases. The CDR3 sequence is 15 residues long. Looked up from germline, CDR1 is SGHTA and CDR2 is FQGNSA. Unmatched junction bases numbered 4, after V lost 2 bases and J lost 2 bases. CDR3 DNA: TGTGCCAGCAGCTTACAGGCGGGGGACACAGATACGCAGTATTTT. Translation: CASSLQAGDTDTQYF.

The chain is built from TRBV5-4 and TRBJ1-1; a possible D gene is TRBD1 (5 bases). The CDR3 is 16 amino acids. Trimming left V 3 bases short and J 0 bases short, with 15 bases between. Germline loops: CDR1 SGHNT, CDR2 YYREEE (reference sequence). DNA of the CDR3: TGTGCCAGCAGCTCTCCGACAGAGGTACTGAACACTGAAGCTTTCTTT. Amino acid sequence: CASSSPTEVLNTEAFF. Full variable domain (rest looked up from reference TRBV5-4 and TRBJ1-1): ETGVTQSPTHLIKTRGQQVTLRCSSQSGHNTVSWYQQALGQGPQFIFQYYREEENGRGNFPPRFSGLQFPNYSSELNVNALELDDSALYLCASSSPTEVLNTEAFFGQGTRLTVV.

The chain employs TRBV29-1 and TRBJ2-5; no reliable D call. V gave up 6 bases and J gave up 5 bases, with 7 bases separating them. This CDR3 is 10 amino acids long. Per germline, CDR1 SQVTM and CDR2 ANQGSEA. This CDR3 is CSVGPETQYF. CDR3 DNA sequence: TGCAGCGTGGGCCCTGAGACCCAGTACTTC.

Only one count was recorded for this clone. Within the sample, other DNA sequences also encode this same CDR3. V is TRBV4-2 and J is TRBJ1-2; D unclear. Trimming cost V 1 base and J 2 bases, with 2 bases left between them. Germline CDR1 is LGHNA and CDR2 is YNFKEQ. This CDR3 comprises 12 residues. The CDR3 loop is CASSQANYGYTF. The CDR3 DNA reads TGTGCCAGCAGCCAAGCGAACTATGGCTACACCTTC.

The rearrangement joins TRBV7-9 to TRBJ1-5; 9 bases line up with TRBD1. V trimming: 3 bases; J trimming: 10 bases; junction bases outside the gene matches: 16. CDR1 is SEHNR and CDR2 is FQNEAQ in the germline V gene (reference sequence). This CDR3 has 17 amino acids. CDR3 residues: CASSFTRTGTGSFPQHF. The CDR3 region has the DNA TGTGCCAGCAGCTTCACGCGGACCGGGACAGGGTCTTTTCCCCAGCATTTT.

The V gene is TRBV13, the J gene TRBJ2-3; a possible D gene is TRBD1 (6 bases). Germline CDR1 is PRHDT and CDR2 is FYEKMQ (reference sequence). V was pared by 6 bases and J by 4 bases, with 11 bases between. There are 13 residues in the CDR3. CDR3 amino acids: CASREQGADTQYF. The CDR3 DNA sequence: TGTGCCAGCAGAGAACAGGGAGCAGATACGCAGTATTTT.

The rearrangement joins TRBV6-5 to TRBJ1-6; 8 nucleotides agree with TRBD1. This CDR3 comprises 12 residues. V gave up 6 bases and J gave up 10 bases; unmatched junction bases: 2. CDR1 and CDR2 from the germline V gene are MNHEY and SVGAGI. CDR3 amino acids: CASRRQGSPLHF. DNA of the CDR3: TGTGCCAGCAGGCGACAGGGGTCACCCCTCCACTTT.

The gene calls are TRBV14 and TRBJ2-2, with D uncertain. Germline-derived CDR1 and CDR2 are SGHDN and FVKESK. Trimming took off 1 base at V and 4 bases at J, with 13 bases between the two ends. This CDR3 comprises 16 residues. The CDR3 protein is CASSQAPEPSTGELFF. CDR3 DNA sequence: TGTGCCAGCAGCCAAGCTCCGGAGCCCAGCACCGGGGAGCTGTTTTTT.

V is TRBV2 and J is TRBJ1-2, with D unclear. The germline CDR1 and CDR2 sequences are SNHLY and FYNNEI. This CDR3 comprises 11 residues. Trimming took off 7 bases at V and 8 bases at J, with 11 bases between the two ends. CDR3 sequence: CASNGLWGYTF. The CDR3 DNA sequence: TGTGCCAGCAACGGACTGTGGGGCTACACCTTC.

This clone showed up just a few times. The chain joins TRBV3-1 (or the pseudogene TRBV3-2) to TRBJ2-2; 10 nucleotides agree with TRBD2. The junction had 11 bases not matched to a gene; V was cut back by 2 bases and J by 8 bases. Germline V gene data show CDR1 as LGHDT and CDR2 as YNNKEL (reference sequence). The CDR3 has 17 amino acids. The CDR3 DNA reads TGTGCCAGCAGCCAAAATCTCTGGGGACTAGCGACTGGGGAGCTGTTTTTT. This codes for CASSQNLWGLATGELFF.

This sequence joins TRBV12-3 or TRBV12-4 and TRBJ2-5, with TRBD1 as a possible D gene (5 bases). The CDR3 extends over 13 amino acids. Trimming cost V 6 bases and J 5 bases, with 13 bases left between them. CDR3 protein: CASRGAEWETQYF. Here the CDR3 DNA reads TGTGCCAGCAGAGGGGCAGAGTGGGAGACCCAGTACTTC.

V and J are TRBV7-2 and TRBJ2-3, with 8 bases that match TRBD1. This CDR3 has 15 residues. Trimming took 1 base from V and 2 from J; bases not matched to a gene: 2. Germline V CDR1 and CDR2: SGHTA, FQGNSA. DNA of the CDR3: TGTGCCAGCAGCTTAGAGGACAGGGCCACAGATACGCAGTATTTT. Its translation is CASSLEDRATDTQYF.

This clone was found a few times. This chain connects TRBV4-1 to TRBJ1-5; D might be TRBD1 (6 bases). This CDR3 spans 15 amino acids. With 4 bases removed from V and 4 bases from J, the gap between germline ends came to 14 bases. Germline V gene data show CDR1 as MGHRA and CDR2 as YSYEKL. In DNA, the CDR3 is TGCGCCAGCAGCCTACAGGGACTCGTTAATCAGCCCCAGCATTTT. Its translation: CASSLQGLVNQPQHF.

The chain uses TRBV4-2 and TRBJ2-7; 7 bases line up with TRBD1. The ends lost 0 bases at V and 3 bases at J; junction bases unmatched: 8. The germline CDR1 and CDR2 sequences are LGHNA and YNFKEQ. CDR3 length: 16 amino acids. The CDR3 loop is CASSQDSDRVDYEQYF. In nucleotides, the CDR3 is TGTGCCAGCAGCCAAGATTCCGACAGGGTAGACTACGAGCAGTACTTC.